This T cell receptor beta chain is drawn from a study of blood T cell repertoires in COVID-19. Background on the study: Samples of COVID-19 (acute and convalescent) were obtained from the United States, Italy and Spain. The analysed material was cDNA or gDNA that came from T cells, B-cell-depleted T cells, or PBMCs.

Source study methods: Reference gene primer amplification gave nucleated cell count estimates. Repertoires were generated with immunoSEQ multiplex PCR, while TCRdb's copy carries only in-frame clones and drops some. The D gene and trimming were derived from the DNA, and the V and J assignments and clone size from that table. The data show roughly 59,000 clones, with 76% seen just once and over 6% held by the top ten. This clone was found a few times. CDR1 and CDR2 (germline): LNHDA, SQIVND (reference sequence). The junction had 10 bases not matched to a gene; V was cut back by 5 bases and J by 8 bases. The CDR3 totals 14 residues.

The clonotype was recovered from a woman aged 45-59 years with active or convalescent COVID-19. The source material was peripheral blood. V usage is TRBV19 and J usage is TRBJ1-1; TRBD1 matches at 8 bases. The CDR3 region has the DNA TGTGCCAGTAGTCCCGAAAGGACAGGGACCGAAGCTTTCTTT. Its protein product is CASSPERTGTEAFF.